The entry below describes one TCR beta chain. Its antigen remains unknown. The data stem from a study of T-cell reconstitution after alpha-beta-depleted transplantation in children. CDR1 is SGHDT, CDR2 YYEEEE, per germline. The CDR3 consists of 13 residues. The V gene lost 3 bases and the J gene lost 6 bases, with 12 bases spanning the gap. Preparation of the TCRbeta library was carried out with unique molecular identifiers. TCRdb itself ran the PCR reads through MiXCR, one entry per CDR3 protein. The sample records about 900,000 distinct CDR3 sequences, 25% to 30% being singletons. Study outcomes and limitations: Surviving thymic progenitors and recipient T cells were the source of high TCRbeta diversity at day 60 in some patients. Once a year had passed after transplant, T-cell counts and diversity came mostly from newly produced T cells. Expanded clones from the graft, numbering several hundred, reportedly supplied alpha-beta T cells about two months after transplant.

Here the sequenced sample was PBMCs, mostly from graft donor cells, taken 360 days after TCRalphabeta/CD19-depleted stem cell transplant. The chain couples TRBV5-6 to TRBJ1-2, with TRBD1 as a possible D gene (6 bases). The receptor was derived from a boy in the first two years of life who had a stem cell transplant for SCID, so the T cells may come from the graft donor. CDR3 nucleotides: TGTGCCAGCAGCTCGCAGGGGAATCATGGCTACACCTTC. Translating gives CASSSQGNHGYTF. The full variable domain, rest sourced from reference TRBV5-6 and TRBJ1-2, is DAGVTQSPTHLIKTRGQQVTLRCSPKSGHDTVSWYQQALGQGPQFIFQYYEEEERQRGNFPDRFSGHQFPNYSSELNVNALLLGDSALYLCASSSQGNHGYTFGSGTRLTVV.